Each of the 27 T cell receptor beta chains below was sequenced from the same sample in a study of blood T cell repertoires in COVID-19. Profiled with immunoSEQ multiplex PCR; TCRdb holds only in-frame clones, not every one. The repertoire holds about 260,000 clones, with around four fifths as singletons. Specimen: peripheral blood. All receptors come from a woman aged 50 to 65 who had recovered from COVID-19.

J is TRBJ2-3 and V is TRBV19, with TRBD1 matching over 8 bases. Germline assignment: CDR1 LNHDA and CDR2 SQIVND (reference sequence). Trimming cost V 6 bases and J 2 bases; bases outside gene matches: 7. This CDR3 has 15 amino acids. This CDR3 reads CASRYIRGPTDTQYF. The CDR3 coding sequence is TGTGCCAGTAGATACATCAGGGGGCCCACAGATACGCAGTATTTT.

The chain joins TRBV9 to TRBJ2-1; 7 nucleotides match TRBD2. Looked up from germline, CDR1 is SGDLS and CDR2 is YYNGEE. The V and J ends lost 3 bases and 2 bases, in that order; junction bases with no gene match: 2. The CDR3 extends over 14 amino acids. CDR3 bases: TGTGCCAGCAGCGCCGGGACTACCTACAATGAGCAGTTCTTC. Translating gives CASSAGTTYNEQFF.

This sequence joins TRBV28 and TRBJ2-7; maybe TRBD2 (7 bases). CDR1 and CDR2 (germline): MDHEN, SYDVKM. V was clipped by 11 bases and J by 0 bases, with 14 bases between them. The CDR3 is 13 amino acids. CDR3 amino acids: CAAGASGSYEQYF. CDR3 DNA: TGTGCCGCGGGGGCTAGCGGCTCCTACGAGCAGTACTTC.

The gene calls are TRBV4-2 and TRBJ1-4; D is unclear. There are 14 residues in the CDR3. Germline assignment: CDR1 LGHNA and CDR2 YNFKEQ. V shed 1 base and J shed 8 bases, with 11 bases lying between them. CDR3 nucleotides: TGTGCCAGCAGCCAAGGTCAGACTTCCGAAAAACTGTTTTTT. It codes for CASSQGQTSEKLFF.

The J gene is TRBJ2-1, the V gene TRBV6-1; D is unresolved. Germline lookup yields CDR1 MNHNS and CDR2 SASEGT. CDR3 length: 14 residues. Deletions cut 2 bases from V and 1 base from J, with 6 bases between. The CDR3 coding sequence is TGTGCCAGCAGTGAACCGTCTTCCTACAATGAGCAGTTCTTC. It codes for CASSEPSSYNEQFF.

This chain uses TRBV9 with TRBJ1-6; 7 bases agree with TRBD1. V gave up 3 bases and J gave up 5 bases; unmatched junction bases: 2. CDR3 length equals 14 residues. Germline CDR1 and CDR2: SGDLS and YYNGEE. The CDR3 region has the DNA TGTGCCAGCAGCGCCCAGGGGGATAATTCACCCCTCCACTTT. Protein: CASSAQGDNSPLHF.

In DNA, the CDR3 is TGCGCCAGCAGCCATAGCGGGAGGTCTCTCGAGCAGTACTTC. Its protein product is CASSHSGRSLEQYF. This rearrangement joins TRBV4-3 to TRBJ2-7, with 10 bases aligning to TRBD2. Germline V gene data show CDR1 as LGHNA and CDR2 as YSLEER. CDR3 length: 14 residues. The V segment lost 3 bases and the J segment 6 bases; nucleotides outside the gene matches: 5.

The chain employs TRBV15 and TRBJ2-1; 7 bases map to TRBD1. This CDR3 region has 16 residues. CDR1 and CDR2 (germline): LNHNV, YYDKDF (reference sequence). With 0 bases clipped from V and 6 bases from J, the junction kept 8 bases outside the gene matches. The CDR3 loop reads CATSRDFSAGGNEQFF. The CDR3 bases are TGTGCCACCAGCAGAGATTTTTCGGCAGGGGGCAATGAGCAGTTCTTC.

V gene TRBV29-1 combines with J gene TRBJ2-5, with a weak D call TRBD2 (7 bases). The V gene lost 6 bases and the J gene lost 5 bases, with 22 bases spanning the gap. The CDR3 covers 15 residues. Per the germline V gene, CDR1 is SQVTM and CDR2 is ANQGSEA. For the CDR3, the DNA is TGCAGCGTCTCAAAGGAGGGGGGGCGTGCGGAGACCCAGTACTTC. Encoded protein: CSVSKEGGRAETQYF.

The CDR3 protein is CASSFVGAPGGDIQYF. CDR3 nucleotides: TGTGCCAGCAGCTTTGTGGGGGCTCCGGGTGGGGACATTCAGTACTTC. The J gene is TRBJ2-4, the V gene TRBV5-5; TRBD1 might be the D (6 bases). The V end lost 2 bases, the J end lost 8 bases, and 20 bases lay between the germline ends. The germline V gene encodes CDR1 SGHKS and CDR2 YYEKEE (reference sequence). The length of the CDR3 is 16 residues. Together with reference TRBV5-5 and TRBJ2-4, the CDR3 gives the full variable domain: DAGVTQSPTHLIKTRGQQVTLRCSPISGHKSVSWYQQVLGQGPQFIFQYYEKEERGRGNFPDRFSARQFPNYSSELNVNALLLGDSALYLCASSFVGAPGGDIQYFGAGTRLSVL.

A note on this clone: Other DNA sequences from this sample encode an identical CDR3 as well. The V gene is TRBV7-2, the J gene TRBJ2-5, with TRBD2 matching 15 bases. The CDR3 spans 16 residues. V lost 3 bases, J lost 2 bases, and 1 base stayed unmatched. CDR1 is SGHTA and CDR2 is FQGNSA in the germline V gene. The CDR3: CASSLGLAGGQETQYF. DNA of the CDR3: TGTGCCAGCAGCTTGGGACTAGCGGGGGGTCAAGAGACCCAGTACTTC.

This chain uses TRBV7-3 with TRBJ2-2; a possible D gene is TRBD2 (5 bases). Germline assignment: CDR1 SGHTA and CDR2 FQGTGA. The CDR3 totals 13 residues. V was clipped by 3 bases and J by 3 bases, with 5 bases between them. CDR3 DNA: TGTGCCAGCAGCTTGGGAGACACCGGGGAGCTGTTTTTT. Translation gives CASSLGDTGELFF.

The chain couples TRBV4-2 to TRBJ2-5; D may be TRBD1 (6 bases). V was shortened by 4 bases and J by 3 bases, with 15 bases between the two germline ends. The CDR3 consists of 15 residues. CDR1 and CDR2 from the germline V gene are LGHNA and YNFKEQ. CDR3 sequence: CASSRKGEAKETQYF. For the CDR3, the DNA is TGTGCCAGCAGCCGGAAGGGGGAAGCAAAAGAGACCCAGTACTTC.

The chain recombines TRBV7-8 with TRBJ1-2; D unclear. V was pared by 5 bases and J by 8 bases, with 9 bases between. This CDR3 is 11 amino acids long. CDR1 is SGHVS, CDR2 FQNEAQ, per germline. The CDR3: CASSPQMGYTF. The CDR3, as DNA: TGTGCCAGCAGCCCCCAGATGGGCTACACCTTC.

This CDR3 is CATSRASSKAIYEQYF. The DNA of the CDR3 is TGTGCCACCAGCAGAGCGAGTAGCAAAGCCATTTACGAGCAGTACTTC. The chain recombines TRBV15 with TRBJ2-7; D not certain. Germline-derived CDR1 and CDR2 are LNHNV and YYDKDF (reference sequence). Deletions cut 1 base from V and 4 bases from J, with 17 bases between. The CDR3 runs 16 residues.

As DNA, the CDR3 is TGTGCCACCAGTGATCCGGGACTAGCGGGGGCCAATGAGCAGTTCTTC. This translates into CATSDPGLAGANEQFF. The chain carries TRBV24-1 and TRBJ2-1, with 14 bases fitting TRBD2. V shed 3 bases and J 6 bases; nucleotides not matched to a gene: 3. This CDR3 spans 16 amino acids. The germline gives CDR1 KGHDR, CDR2 SFDVKD.

The chain couples TRBV10-3 to TRBJ1-1; D is undetermined. In germline, CDR1 is ENHRY, CDR2 SYGVKD. V was cut by 2 bases and J by 6 bases, with 13 bases left in between. The CDR3 is 14 amino acids. CDR3 amino acids: CAISEGRVLAEAFF. The CDR3 region has the DNA TGTGCCATCAGTGAGGGGAGGGTCTTAGCTGAAGCTTTCTTT.

This chain joins TRBV28 and TRBJ1-1, with D perhaps matching TRBD1 (5 bases). Germline CDR1 is MDHEN and CDR2 is SYDVKM. The CDR3 is made up of 15 amino acids. Trimming pared 8 bases from V and 0 bases from J, leaving 16 bases between. The CDR3 coding sequence is TGTGCCAGCGTTTATGGTGCGGGGGTGAACACTGAAGCTTTCTTT. Amino acid sequence: CASVYGAGVNTEAFF.

The table lists this clone with a count of one. V usage is TRBV15 and J usage is TRBJ1-1, with 10 nucleotides matching TRBD1. The V gene end was trimmed by 5 bases and the J gene end by 4 bases; junction bases not matched to a gene: 1. CDR1 and CDR2 from the germline V gene are LNHNV and YYDKDF (reference sequence). This CDR3 contains 13 residues. CDR3 nucleotides: TGTGCCACCAGCCGGACAGGGGGCACTGAAGCTTTCTTT. Translating gives CATSRTGGTEAFF.

The chain joins TRBV19 to TRBJ2-6; 12 positions match TRBD2. J was trimmed by 1 base and V by 5 bases; bases with no gene match: 6. From germline, CDR1 is LNHDA and CDR2 SQIVND (reference sequence). The CDR3 runs 18 residues. CDR3: CASSLTSGRGSGANVLTF. CDR3 DNA sequence: TGTGCCAGTAGTCTGACTAGCGGGAGAGGGTCTGGGGCCAACGTCCTGACTTTC.

The chain employs TRBV7-2 and TRBJ2-7, with 7 bases fitting TRBD2. V trimming: 2 bases; J trimming: 2 bases; junction bases outside the gene matches: 9. The CDR3 contains 16 residues. Germline V gives CDR1 SGHTA, CDR2 FQGNSA. CDR3 nucleotide sequence: TGTGCCAGCAGCTTAAGGCTAGCGGCCGAAACCTACGAGCAGTACTTC. Amino acids: CASSLRLAAETYEQYF.

This sequence joins TRBV6-2 or TRBV6-3 and TRBJ2-2; the D gene is possibly TRBD1 (5 bases). Looked up from germline, CDR1 is MNHEY and CDR2 is SVGEGT. Trimming removed 5 bases from V and 0 bases from J, with 13 bases in between. The CDR3 sequence is 16 residues long. The CDR3 nucleotides are TGTGCCAGCAGTCGCCCAGGGATGTCGAACACCGGGGAGCTGTTTTTT. Residues: CASSRPGMSNTGELFF.

This rearrangement joins TRBV5-4 to TRBJ2-3; maybe TRBD1 (6 bases). Per germline, CDR1 SGHNT and CDR2 YYREEE (reference sequence). V lost 4 bases, J lost 0 bases, and 15 bases lay in between. This CDR3 has 16 residues. CDR3 loop: CASSRSQGVSTDTQYF. CDR3 sequence (DNA): TGTGCCAGCAGCAGGTCACAGGGAGTAAGCACAGATACGCAGTATTTT. Filled out from reference TRBV5-4 and TRBJ2-3, the complete variable domain reads ETGVTQSPTHLIKTRGQQVTLRCSSQSGHNTVSWYQQALGQGPQFIFQYYREEENGRGNFPPRFSGLQFPNYSSELNVNALELDDSALYLCASSRSQGVSTDTQYFGPGTRLTVL.

The chain has TRBV4-2 and TRBJ2-5; 9 bases are shared with TRBD2. V trimming: 2 bases; J trimming: 5 bases; junction bases outside the gene matches: 12. This CDR3 comprises 17 residues. Germline V gene sequence: CDR1 LGHNA, CDR2 YNFKEQ. As DNA, the CDR3 is TGTGCCAGCAGCCAACCCTTCAGCGCGGGAGGGGGGGAGACCCAGTACTTC. Protein: CASSQPFSAGGGETQYF.

This chain uses TRBV4-3 with TRBJ1-2; tentative D call: TRBD1 (5 bases). V was shortened by 1 base and J by 4 bases, with 19 bases between the two germline ends. From germline, CDR1 is LGHNA and CDR2 YSLEER. The CDR3 contains 17 residues. Here the CDR3 reads CASSQGFPGGTTYGYTF. CDR3 nucleotides: TGCGCCAGCAGCCAAGGGTTTCCGGGGGGAACAACCTATGGCTACACCTTC.

The table lists this clone with a few counts. J is TRBJ2-3 and V is TRBV24-1, with 7 bases fitting TRBD2. After removal of 5 bases from V and 2 bases from J, the junction contained 9 bases not matched to a gene. Germline assignment: CDR1 KGHDR and CDR2 SFDVKD. CDR3 size: 16 residues. DNA for the CDR3: TGTGCCACCAGTGCCCCCCGGGCGGGGGACACAGATACGCAGTATTTT. This translates into CATSAPRAGDTDTQYF.

J is TRBJ2-7 and V is TRBV5-4, with 9 nucleotides matching TRBD1. The CDR3 runs to 14 residues. The J segment lost 6 bases and the V segment lost 4 bases, leaving 8 bases of the junction unmatched. Looked up from germline, CDR1 is SGHNT and CDR2 is YYREEE (reference sequence). The CDR3 is CASSRQGESGEQYF. DNA of the CDR3: TGTGCCAGCAGCCGACAGGGGGAGAGCGGCGAGCAGTACTTC.